This T cell receptor beta chain is from a study of Ad26.COV2.S vaccination and SARS-CoV-2 variants (dated by TCRdb to 2020 to 2022). About the full investigation: Vaccine-arm donors came from COV1001, a multicentre, randomized, double-blind, placebo-controlled phase I-IIa trial of Ad26.COV2.S in healthy adults. Dosing of Ad26.COV2.S was intramuscular, at either 5x10^10 or 1x10^11 viral particles, delivered as one shot or as two shots spaced 56 days apart. Trial participants were randomized into five groups of five, in which low-dose or high-dose Ad26.COV2.S was given once or twice, or placebo was given on both occasions. A total of approximately 30 samples were included in the TCR-sequenced set, comprising around 19 Ad26.COV2.S vaccine recipients, 5 placebo recipients and 8 SARS-CoV-2 convalescent individuals. Blinding of investigators to trial group allocation was maintained during experiments and outcome assessment. Sequencing of the TCRbeta repertoire served to evaluate the specificity and breadth of SARS-CoV-2-reactive T cell receptors following Ad26.COV2.S vaccination. Overall study outcomes, separate from this receptor: The authors noted that the TCR breadth and depth analyses may have underestimated total T cell responses. Substantial breadth of spike-specific CD8+ and CD4+ T cell responses was reported after vaccination. Non-spike TCR breadth was comparable between vaccine and placebo recipients, consistent with the vaccine containing only spike. The study was not powered to compare responses between vaccine doses or regimens. Ad26.COV2.S recipients had higher spike-specific TCR breadth than placebo recipients (P = 0.0014).

Worth noting for this clone: Its specific antigen is unknown. No per-base quality is available; no much larger clone lies one base away.

The immunoSEQ Assay was the method used to sequence TCRbeta CDR3 regions. After extraction, genomic DNA underwent amplification by bias-controlled multiplex PCR, followed by high-throughput sequencing. The study's processing was this. To quantify the absolute abundance of every unique TCRbeta CDR3 region, sequences were collapsed and filtered. T cell fraction was estimated by normalizing TCRbeta template counts to usable DNA, with usable DNA measured through amplification of reference genes found in all nucleated cells. Repertoire TCRs were annotated as SARS-CoV-2-specific when V gene, CDR3 amino acid sequence and J gene were exactly matched to a known reactive TCR set. MIRA supplied the reference SARS-CoV-2 TCR set, which was filtered for enrichment in COVID-19-positive ImmuneCODE repertoires so that public or cross-reactive TCRs were removed. Using the MIRA antigens, annotated TCRs were further analysed by specific ORF or by position within an ORF. Breadth was defined as the number of annotated unique rearrangements divided by the total number of unique productive rearrangements, and depth was defined as the summed frequency of the annotated unique rearrangements. Group comparisons of TCR breadth used two-sided Wilcoxon rank-sum tests. Drawn from immuneACCESS, this table holds only the in-frame rearrangements with V and J called that TCRdb kept. Clones are partly lost; checked studies trace under half to an unresolved V gene and leave the rest unexplained. From that table come the V and J calls and clone size; the DNA was used to work out D and trimming. The sample table records approximately 350,000 clones; under 90% of these occur just once. 7.4% of the sample lies in the top ten.

The germline V end is reduced by 3 bases and the J end by 0 bases; junction bases left unmatched: 15. CDR1 and CDR2 are read off the germline V gene (reference sequence) as MNHEY and SMNVEV. The CDR3, cysteine through phenylalanine, is 20 amino acids long. The retained sequence is limited to the CDR3, 60 bases, with the frame set at the first base. The treatment or condition label, as the study defines it: around 19 received Ad26.COV2.S at low or high dose, single or two shots; 5 received placebo; per-sample allocation not given. Repertoires of vaccine and placebo recipients were sequenced from samples collected on day 63 after the first injection. In Cohort 1b, roughly 25 adults aged 18-55 years were enrolled at a single site in Boston, USA, between 29 July and 7 August 2020. As a vaccine, Ad26.COV2.S was a replication-incompetent adenovirus type 26 vector that expressed a prefusion-stabilized SARS-CoV-2 spike protein derived from the original Wuhan strain.

The sequence links TRBV27 to TRBJ2-1, and 9 bases in between align with TRBD2. This TCR derives from a person between 18 and 59 years old who received the Ad26.COV2.S COVID-19 vaccine or a placebo. The source material was peripheral blood, sampled in a trial of Ad26.COV2.S vaccine versus placebo. The CDR3 protein: CASSFSLDALAGSSYNEQFF. The DNA sequence follows: TGTGCCAGCAGTTTCTCCCTTGACGCCCTAGCGGGGAGCTCCTACAATGAGCAGTTCTTC.